The 26 T cell receptor beta chains reported below all come from one sample, sequenced in a study of cytomegalovirus exposure and HLA in healthy donors. The PCR ran on 60 Vbeta and 13 Jbeta primers. Repertoires were generated with immunoSEQ multiplex PCR, while TCRdb's copy carries only in-frame clones and drops some. The sample has some 140,000 clones; approximately 80% are singletons. The source material was PBMCs. Receptors originate from a man aged 30-40 years in good health and CMV-seronegative.

The chain employs TRBV27 and TRBJ2-1; tentative D call: TRBD2 (6 bases). This CDR3 is built from 15 residues. CDR1 MNHEY and CDR2 SMNVEV come from the germline V gene (reference sequence). V shed 4 bases and J shed 4 bases, with 14 bases lying between them. DNA for the CDR3: TGTGCCAGCAGTTGGGACTCCTCGCGGTACAATGAGCAGTTCTTC. It encodes CASSWDSSRYNEQFF.

The rearrangement links TRBV27 to TRBJ2-7, with 10 bases matching TRBD1. The V segment lost 6 bases and the J segment 4 bases; nucleotides outside the gene matches: 9. CDR3 size: 15 residues. Germline CDR1 MNHEY, CDR2 SMNVEV (reference sequence). The DNA of the CDR3 is TGTGCCAGCAGCCGCTTGGGACAGGGGAGGTACGAGCAGTACTTC. Residues: CASSRLGQGRYEQYF.

The chain couples TRBV10-2 to TRBJ1-1, with D unclear. Germline CDR1 and CDR2: WSHSY and SAAADI. V lost 2 bases and J lost 2, with 12 bases in between. The CDR3 runs to 15 residues. The CDR3 sequence: CASSEAGQPNTEAFF. CDR3 nucleotides: TGCGCCAGCAGTGAGGCAGGCCAACCTAACACTGAAGCTTTCTTT.

The rearrangement uses TRBV5-5 and TRBJ2-7, with D unclear. The CDR3 sequence is 14 residues long. CDR1 and CDR2 from the germline V gene are SGHKS and YYEKEE (reference sequence). Trimming took off 1 base at V and 2 bases at J, with 10 bases between the two ends. The chain's CDR3 is CASSLWPGPYEQYF. The CDR3 region has the DNA TGTGCCAGCAGCTTGTGGCCAGGCCCCTACGAGCAGTACTTC.

The chain uses TRBV10-3 and TRBJ1-1; D is possibly TRBD1 (6 bases). The germline V and J ends were trimmed by 4 bases and 0 bases, with 9 bases remaining between them. This CDR3 comprises 14 residues. CDR1 ENHRY and CDR2 SYGVKD come from the germline V gene. The CDR3 DNA reads TGTGCCATCAGTGGAACAGGGTTGAACACTGAAGCTTTCTTT. Translating gives CAISGTGLNTEAFF.

The chain has TRBV30 and TRBJ2-2, with 7 positions matching TRBD2. CDR1 and CDR2 from the germline V gene are GTSNPN and SVGIG (reference sequence). CDR3 length: 16 amino acids. Losses at the gene ends were 6 bases for V and 0 bases for J; bases not matched to a gene: 10. CDR3 region: CACPFYGRSNTGELFF. CDR3 nucleotides: TGTGCCTGCCCCTTTTACGGGAGGTCGAACACCGGGGAGCTGTTTTTT.

The V gene is TRBV6-1, the J gene TRBJ2-5, with 7 bases identical to TRBD1. V lost 5 bases and J lost 5; bases outside the gene matches: 5. Germline V lookup: CDR1 MNHNS, CDR2 SASEGT. This CDR3 is built from 13 residues. The CDR3 here is CASSTTGTETQYF. The CDR3 DNA is TGTGCCAGCAGTACGACAGGGACGGAGACCCAGTACTTC.

The chain carries TRBV5-4 and TRBJ2-5, with 8 nucleotides matching TRBD2. V trimming: 0 bases; J trimming: 4 bases; junction bases outside the gene matches: 5. This CDR3 region has 15 residues. Germline CDR1 is SGHNT and CDR2 is YYREEE (reference sequence). CDR3 loop: CASSLVPGRGETQYF. CDR3 bases: TGTGCCAGCAGCTTGGTCCCCGGGAGGGGAGAGACCCAGTACTTC.

The chain couples TRBV2 to TRBJ2-1, with 10 bases lining up with TRBD2. This CDR3 is 15 amino acids long. Germline CDR1 reads SNHLY; CDR2 reads FYNNEI. Germline trimming cut 1 base from V and 7 bases from J; bases unmatched to any gene: 4. CDR3 protein: CASSEVTSGTNEQFF. The CDR3 region has the DNA TGTGCCAGCAGTGAAGTAACTAGCGGGACTAATGAGCAGTTCTTC.

This chain uses TRBV9 with TRBJ2-1; 10 bases match TRBD2. V shed 2 bases, J shed 4 bases, and the junction held 3 bases outside the gene matches. The CDR3 sequence is 15 residues long. Germline-derived CDR1 and CDR2 are SGDLS and YYNGEE. CDR3 residues: CASSVWTSGYNEQFF. CDR3 in DNA: TGTGCCAGCAGCGTTTGGACTAGCGGATACAATGAGCAGTTCTTC.

For this clone: The same CDR3 can be traced to other DNA sequences in this sample. The genes are TRBV5-4 and TRBJ2-7, with D possibly being TRBD2 (5 bases). With 1 base removed from V and 2 bases from J, the gap between germline ends came to 10 bases. Per the germline V gene, CDR1 is SGHNT and CDR2 is YYREEE (reference sequence). This CDR3 has 14 residues. The CDR3 coding sequence is TGTGCCAGCAGCTTGAAGCGGCCCCCCTACGAGCAGTACTTC. This codes for CASSLKRPPYEQYF. The variable domain in full, completed from reference TRBV5-4 and TRBJ2-7, reads ETGVTQSPTHLIKTRGQQVTLRCSSQSGHNTVSWYQQALGQGPQFIFQYYREEENGRGNFPPRFSGLQFPNYSSELNVNALELDDSALYLCASSLKRPPYEQYFGPGTRLTVT.

The chain combines TRBV30 with TRBJ2-1; TRBD2 matches at 10 bases. There are 15 residues in the CDR3. V lost 2 bases and J lost 6; bases outside the gene matches: 7. CDR1 and CDR2 (germline): GTSNPN, SVGIG (reference sequence). CDR3 protein: CAWSKLAGSANEQFF. The DNA for the CDR3 is TGTGCCTGGAGTAAACTAGCGGGGTCCGCCAATGAGCAGTTCTTC.

As for this clone: This sample includes further DNA sequences coding for the same CDR3. CDR3: CASRTSTDTQYF. CDR3 in DNA: TGTGCCAGCAGGACTAGCACAGATACGCAGTATTTT. This chain uses TRBV28 with TRBJ2-3, with D uncertain. The CDR3 sequence is 12 residues long. With 6 bases removed from V and 0 bases from J, the gap between germline ends came to 4 bases. CDR1 MDHEN and CDR2 SYDVKM come from the germline V gene.

The chain is built from TRBV27 and TRBJ2-6; TRBD1 matches 7 bases. Germline lookup yields CDR1 MNHEY and CDR2 SMNVEV (reference sequence). With V trimmed by 6 bases and J by 1 base, 9 bases remained unmatched. The CDR3 is 17 residues long. Written as DNA, the CDR3 is TGTGCCAGCAGCCCCCGGGACAGTGATTCTGGGGCCAACGTCCTGACTTTC. Translated, it gives CASSPRDSDSGANVLTF.

The chain recombines TRBV27 with TRBJ1-5; 7 bases are a match to TRBD1. The V segment lost 6 bases and the J segment 4 bases; nucleotides outside the gene matches: 9. This CDR3 contains 15 residues. In germline, CDR1 is MNHEY, CDR2 SMNVEV (reference sequence). The CDR3 sequence: CASSRMDRPNQPQHF. CDR3 DNA: TGTGCCAGCAGCCGGATGGACAGGCCGAATCAGCCCCAGCATTTT.

The gene calls are TRBV5-4 and TRBJ2-7; D gene unclear. CDR1 and CDR2 from the germline V gene are SGHNT and YYREEE (reference sequence). The CDR3 sequence is 14 residues long. V lost 0 bases, J lost 3 bases, and 10 bases lay in between. In DNA, the CDR3 is TGTGCCAGCAGCTTGGGGGCAGGCTTCTACGAGCAGTACTTC. Its protein product is CASSLGAGFYEQYF.

This clone was detected only a few times. This chain links TRBV4-3 with TRBJ1-4; D uncertain. V lost 1 base and J 13 bases, leaving 13 bases between the germline ends. CDR3 length: 13 residues. Germline V CDR1 and CDR2: LGHNA, YSLEER. CDR3 amino acids: CASSQVEDMALFF. CDR3 coding DNA: TGCGCCAGCAGCCAAGTCGAGGATATGGCACTGTTTTTT.

The rearrangement links TRBV6-5 to TRBJ1-3; 8 nucleotides line up with TRBD1. Germline CDR1 is MNHEY and CDR2 is SVGAGI. The CDR3 length is 16 residues. Trimming took 0 bases from V and 8 from J; bases not matched to a gene: 9. CDR3 loop: CASSYSKQGALYTIYF. CDR3 in DNA: TGTGCCAGCAGTTACTCGAAGCAGGGGGCTCTATACACCATATATTTT.

This clone occurred once. The chain carries TRBV30 and TRBJ2-4; no clear D. The CDR3 totals 11 residues. Deletions cut 5 bases from V and 3 bases from J, with 5 bases between. Germline assignment: CDR1 GTSNPN and CDR2 SVGIG (reference sequence). The DNA for the CDR3 is TGTGCCTGGTCGTACAAAAACATTCAGTACTTC. This encodes CAWSYKNIQYF.

J is TRBJ1-5 and V is TRBV28, with 8 positions matching TRBD1. Looked up from germline, CDR1 is MDHEN and CDR2 is SYDVKM. J gave up 7 bases and V 4 bases, and 9 bases lay outside the gene matches. This CDR3 comprises 15 residues. The CDR3 DNA reads TGTGCCAGCAGTTCTCACAGGGGGGCGAAGCAGCCCCAGCATTTT. Protein sequence: CASSSHRGAKQPQHF.

V is TRBV5-1 and J is TRBJ2-1; weak D call: TRBD2 (6 bases). The V end lost 0 bases, the J end lost 15 bases, and 13 bases lay between the germline ends. The CDR3 is made up of 12 amino acids. Germline CDR1 SGHRS, CDR2 YFSETQ. This chain's CDR3 is CASSLGGEVAFF. DNA of the CDR3: TGCGCCAGCAGCTTGGGGGGGGAAGTGGCGTTCTTC.

The chain uses TRBV2 and TRBJ2-7; 7 nucleotides align to TRBD1. CDR3 length equals 11 residues. CDR1 and CDR2 (germline): SNHLY, FYNNEI. The V gene end was trimmed by 6 bases and the J gene end by 6 bases; junction bases not matched to a gene: 2. DNA of the CDR3: TGTGCCAGCAGGTACAGGGGCGAGCAGTACTTC. This codes for CASRYRGEQYF.

The gene calls are TRBV13 and TRBJ1-3; 7 nucleotides align to TRBD1. The CDR3 is 15 amino acids. J gave up 4 bases and V 5 bases, and 8 bases lay outside the gene matches. Germline values: CDR1 PRHDT, CDR2 FYEKMQ (reference sequence). CDR3 residues: CASSALTGHGNTIYF. CDR3 bases: TGTGCCAGCAGCGCTTTGACAGGGCACGGAAACACCATATATTTT.

The chain has TRBV28 and TRBJ2-3, with 14 bases lining up with TRBD2. Looked up from germline, CDR1 is MDHEN and CDR2 is SYDVKM. This CDR3 is 13 amino acids long. The CDR3: CAGTSGSGDTQYF. The CDR3 DNA follows: TGTGCGGGGACTAGCGGGAGTGGAGATACGCAGTATTTT.

This clone was counted only a few times. The chain uses TRBV5-1 and TRBJ2-2; 10 bases line up with TRBD2. The CDR3 spans 15 residues. Germline V gives CDR1 SGHRS, CDR2 YFSETQ. The J segment lost 7 bases and the V segment lost 2 bases, leaving 5 bases of the junction unmatched. The CDR3 loop is CASSFGAGGIGELFF. In nucleotides, the CDR3 is TGCGCCAGCAGCTTTGGAGCGGGAGGGATCGGGGAGCTGTTTTTT.

The chain carries TRBV7-9 and TRBJ2-6; perhaps TRBD2 as D (7 bases). There are 15 residues in the CDR3. CDR1 and CDR2 from the germline V gene are SEHNR and FQNEAQ (reference sequence). Trimming removed 3 bases at V and 4 bases at J, with 10 bases between. CDR3: CASSFGGRGANVLTF. In DNA, the CDR3 is TGTGCCAGCAGCTTCGGGGGGCGCGGGGCCAACGTCCTGACTTTC.